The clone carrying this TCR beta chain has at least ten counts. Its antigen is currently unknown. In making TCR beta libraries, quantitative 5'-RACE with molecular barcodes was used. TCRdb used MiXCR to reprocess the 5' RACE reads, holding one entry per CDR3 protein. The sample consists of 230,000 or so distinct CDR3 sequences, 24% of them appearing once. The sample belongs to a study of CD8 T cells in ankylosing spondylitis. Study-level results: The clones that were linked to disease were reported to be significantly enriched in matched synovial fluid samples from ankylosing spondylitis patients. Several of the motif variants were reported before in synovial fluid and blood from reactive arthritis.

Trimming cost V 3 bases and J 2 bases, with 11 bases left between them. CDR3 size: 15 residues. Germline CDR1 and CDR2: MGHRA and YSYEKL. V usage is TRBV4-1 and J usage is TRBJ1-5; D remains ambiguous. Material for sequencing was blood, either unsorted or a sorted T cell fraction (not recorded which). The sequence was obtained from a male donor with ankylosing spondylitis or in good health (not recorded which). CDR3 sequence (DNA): TGCGCCAGCAGCCAGGGCCCAAGAGGCAATCAGCCCCAGCATTTT. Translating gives CASSQGPRGNQPQHF.